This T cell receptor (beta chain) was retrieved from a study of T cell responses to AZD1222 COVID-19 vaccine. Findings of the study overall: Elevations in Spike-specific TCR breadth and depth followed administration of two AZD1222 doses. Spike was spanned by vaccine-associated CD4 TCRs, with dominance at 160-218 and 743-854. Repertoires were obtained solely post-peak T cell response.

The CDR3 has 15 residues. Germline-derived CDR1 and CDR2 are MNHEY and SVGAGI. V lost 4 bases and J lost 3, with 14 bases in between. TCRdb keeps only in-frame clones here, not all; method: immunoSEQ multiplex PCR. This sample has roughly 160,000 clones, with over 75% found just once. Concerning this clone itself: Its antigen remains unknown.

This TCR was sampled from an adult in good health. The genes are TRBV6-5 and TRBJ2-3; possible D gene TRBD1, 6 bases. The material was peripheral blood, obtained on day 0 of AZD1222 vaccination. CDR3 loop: CASSSSGETTDTQYF. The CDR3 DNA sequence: TGTGCCAGCAGTTCGTCAGGGGAGACAACAGATACGCAGTATTTT.